This T cell receptor beta chain was sequenced in a study of blood T cell repertoires in COVID-19 (dated by TCRdb to 2018 to 2020). For context, the study as a whole: Samples covering the acute and convalescent phases of COVID-19 were provided by collaborators in the United States, Italy and Spain. Where HLA class I and class II types were available, the types were taken from metadata supplied by the sample provider, not from assay-based typing. The material from the prospective study consisted of cDNA or gDNA derived from T cells, B-cell-depleted T cells, or PBMCs. A freely available public database, intended as a resource for researchers studying the immune response to SARS-CoV-2, is where the repertoires were released. The dataset comprised deeply sampled blood TCRbeta repertoires from subjects exposed to, actively infected with, or recovered from COVID-19. Sample metadata almost always included a de-identified subject ID, COVID-19 status, age in years and sex. Samples were obtained from the ongoing ImmuneRACE study (first 160 participants) and from over a thousand subjects provided by 6 global collaborators. The investigation overall reported the following: How much clinical and demographic metadata was included differed by source and by participant, and the metadata was provided uncurated.

A word on this clone: No cognate antigen has been identified for it. Nothing much larger sits one base from this clone, and base qualities are not available.

Another Seattle source contributed samples from volunteer blood donors who had recovered from COVID-19. Each collaborating institution followed its own protocols to collect whole blood in K2EDTA tubes. For TCRbeta analysis, collaborators shipped samples as frozen whole blood, isolated PBMCs, or DNA extracted from either of those sample types. Trimming takes 2 bases from V and 7 bases from J, and the germline ends sit 23 bases apart. Spanning cysteine to phenylalanine, the CDR3 consists of 17 amino acids. Only CDR3 DNA remains: 51 bases, in frame from the first base. Based on the germline V gene (reference sequence), the CDR1 and CDR2 sequences are GTSNPN and SVGIG. The immunoSEQ Assay, a bias-controlled multiplex PCR, was used to amplify TCRbeta CDR3 regions from genomic DNA. The published analysis was carried out like this. Nucleated cell counts per sample were estimated from amplification of reference gene primers within the assay. To quantify the absolute abundance of each unique TCRbeta CDR3 rearrangement, sequence reads were collapsed and filtered. For each sample, productive Simpson clonality was calculated as the square root of Simpson's diversity index over productive rearrangements. Drawn from immuneACCESS, this table holds only the in-frame rearrangements with V and J called that TCRdb kept. Clones are partly lost; checked studies trace under half to an unresolved V gene and leave the rest unexplained. V, J and clone size are taken as reported in that table, and D and trimming were inferred from the DNA itself. The sample profile shows roughly 300,000 clones; around 87% of them were found once. Approximately 8.1% of the sample is taken by the ten largest.

The sample taken for sequencing was peripheral blood. Recombination joined TRBV30 with TRBJ1-4, with a weak D call of TRBD1 (6 bases match). The receptor was isolated from a woman in her fifties or sixties who had recovered from COVID-19. The DNA sequence is as follows: TGTGCCTGGAGTCCGGTTCGGGGGGCCTTATCTGGTGAAAAACTGTTTTTT. It encodes CAWSPVRGALSGEKLFF.